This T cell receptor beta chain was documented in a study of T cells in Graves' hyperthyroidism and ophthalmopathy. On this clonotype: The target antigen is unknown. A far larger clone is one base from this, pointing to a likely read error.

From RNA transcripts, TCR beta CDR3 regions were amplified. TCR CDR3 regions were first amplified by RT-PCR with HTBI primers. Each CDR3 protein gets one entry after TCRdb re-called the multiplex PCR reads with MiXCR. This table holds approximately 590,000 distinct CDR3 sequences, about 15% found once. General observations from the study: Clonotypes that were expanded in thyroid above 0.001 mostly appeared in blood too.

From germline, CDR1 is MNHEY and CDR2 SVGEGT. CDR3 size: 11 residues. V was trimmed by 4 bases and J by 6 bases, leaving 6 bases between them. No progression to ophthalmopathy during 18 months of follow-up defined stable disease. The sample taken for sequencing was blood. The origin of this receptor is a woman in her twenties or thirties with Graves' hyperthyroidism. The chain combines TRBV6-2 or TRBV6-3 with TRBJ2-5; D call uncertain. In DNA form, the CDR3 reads TGTGCCAGCAGTTCCCTAAAGACCCAGTACTTC. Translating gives CASSSLKTQYF.